Listed below are T cell receptor beta chains from one sample, sequenced in a study of T cells in Graves' hyperthyroidism and ophthalmopathy. TCRdb ran MiXCR on the multiplex PCR reads and lists one entry per CDR3 protein. The data contain hundreds of thousands of distinct CDR3 sequences, roughly 17% of them singletons. Sequenced sample: blood. These receptors originate from a woman aged 18-29 years with Graves' hyperthyroidism. Each CDR3 is given with its conserved first and last residue. A D gene is named only where the DNA matches it firmly. Not all rows give a size; the values are once, few, many and, for expanded clones, a class.

J,size,length,D,V,DNA,CDR3
TRBJ2-7,few,15,NA,TRBV24-1,TGTGCCGCGCCGGGGGATGGGCGAACGGACTACGAGCAGTACTTC,CAAPGDGRTDYEQYF
TRBJ2-3,many,15,TRBD1,TRBV15,TGTGCCACCAGCAGAGGGACAGGGAGCACAGATACGCAGTATTTT,CATSRGTGSTDTQYF
TRBJ1-4,NA,17,TRBD1,TRBV5-1,TGCGCCAGCAGCTTGCGGGGACAGGCCACAACTAATGAAAAACTGTTTTTT,CASSLRGQATTNEKLFF
TRBJ2-7,NA,13,NA,TRBV5-1,TGCGCCAGCAGCTGGGGGACAGCGGGGGAGCAGTACTTC,CASSWGTAGEQYF
TRBJ2-1,many,17,NA,TRBV7-8,TGTGCCAGCAGCCCAAGGCGGCGGGGAGGATCCTACAATGAGCAGTTCTTC,CASSPRRRGGSYNEQFF
TRBJ2-3,many,15,TRBD1,TRBV7-2,TGTGCCAGCAGCTTAGCGGGAGACAGGGCAGATACGCAGTATTTT,CASSLAGDRADTQYF
TRBJ2-7,many,12,NA,TRBV30,TGTGCCTGGAGTACTGCCGGCTACGAGCAGTACTTC,CAWSTAGYEQYF
TRBJ2-3,NA,14,NA,TRBV19,TGTGCCAGTAGTGGGGCAGGGGGCACAGATACGCAGTATTTT,CASSGAGGTDTQYF
TRBJ2-1,many,14,TRBD2,TRBV12-5,TGTGCTAGTGGAGATAGCGGGGGGGCCACAGAGCAGTTCTTC,CASGDSGGATEQFF
TRBJ2-3,few,15,NA,TRBV20-1,TGCAGTGCTAGAGATGCCGGGACGAGCACAGATACGCAGTATTTT,CSARDAGTSTDTQYF
TRBJ2-3,many,12,NA,TRBV20-1,TGCAGTGCTAGTCGGGCGTCAGATACGCAGTATTTT,CSASRASDTQYF
TRBJ2-2,NA,11,NA,TRBV12-3/TRBV12-4,TGTGCCAGCCTACTATTCGGGGAGCTGTTTTTT,CASLLFGELFF
TRBJ1-4,many,13,NA,TRBV30,TGTGCCTGGAGTGAACAGGTTCGGGAAAAACTGTTTTTT,CAWSEQVREKLFF
TRBJ2-3,NA,16,TRBD2,TRBV19,TGTGCCAGTAGTACGGTGACTAGCGGGGGCACAGATACGCAGTATTTT,CASSTVTSGGTDTQYF
TRBJ2-1,NA,15,NA,TRBV14,TGTGCCAGCAGCCAAGTAGGTAGCCCCTTTGGTGAGCAGTTCTTC,CASSQVGSPFGEQFF
TRBJ2-3,many,14,TRBD1,TRBV5-1,TGCGCCAGCAGCTGGAGGACAGGGGAAGATACGCAGTATTTT,CASSWRTGEDTQYF
TRBJ2-1,NA,15,NA,TRBV12-3/TRBV12-4,TGTGCCAGCAGTTTACAGCGAACACTCTACAATGAGCAGTTCTTC,CASSLQRTLYNEQFF
TRBJ2-2,NA,15,NA,TRBV13,TGTGCCAGCAGCTTAGTGGGTCAGGCCACCGGGGAGCCGTTTTTT,CASSLVGQATGEPFF
TRBJ2-1,NA,16,TRBD1,TRBV4-1,TGCGCCAGCAGCCATTTTCGGGACAGGGCCTTAAATGAGCAGTTCTTC,CASSHFRDRALNEQFF
TRBJ1-5,NA,16,NA,TRBV19,TGTGCCAGTAGTCCGAGCCCGACAGTAGGGGTACAGCCCCAGCATTTT,CASSPSPTVGVQPQHF
TRBJ2-5,few,16,TRBD2,TRBV5-1,TGCGCCAGCAGCAAAGGGACTAGCGGGGCTCAAGAGACCCAGTACTTC,CASSKGTSGAQETQYF
TRBJ2-1,few,15,TRBD1,TRBV7-9,TGTGCCAGCAGCCTAAACAGGGGAAGAGCCAATGAGCAGTTCTTC,CASSLNRGRANEQFF
TRBJ2-1,many,14,NA,TRBV12-3/TRBV12-4,TGTGCCATCAGGACGGCTAGCTCCTACAATGAGCAGTTCTTC,CAIRTASSYNEQFF